Below, 4 T cell receptor beta chains from the same sample are listed, as sequenced in a study of blood T cells in healthy people across ages (dated by TCRdb to 2014 to 2015). To prepare the library, 5' RACE was applied. Sequencing took place on an Illumina HiSeq 2500. A second PCR of about 6 to 11 cycles was performed with a sample-barcoded 5' primer and a J-beta primer mix. TCRdb trimmed the raw reads at Q25, called clones with MiXCR and kept productive beta chains. Rows are unified per CDR3 protein, each entry keeping the most common DNA and genes. For this sample there are 1.5 million to 2 million distinct CDR3 sequences; 28% appear just once. 7.7% of the sample lies in the top ten. Sequenced material: blood. All receptors derive from a woman aged 25 to 45 in good health.

The chain recombines TRBV5-5 with TRBJ2-5; D may be TRBD2 (6 bases). CDR1 SGHKS and CDR2 YYEKEE come from the germline V gene (reference sequence). V was clipped by 5 bases and J by 11 bases, with 19 bases between them. This CDR3 comprises 13 residues. The DNA for the CDR3 is TGTGCCAGCAGTCGAGGAGGGACGAATGAGCAGTACTTC. Translation: CASSRGGTNEQYF.

With respect to this clonotype: A much larger clone lies a single base off, so this may be a read error. The chain employs TRBV9 and TRBJ2-1; 7 nucleotides agree with TRBD1. The CDR3 spans 15 residues. The germline gives CDR1 SGDLS, CDR2 YYNGEE. The CDR3 reads CAGSGSGTDYNEQFF. DNA of the CDR3: TGTGCCGGCAGCGGATCCGGGACAGACTACAATGAGCAGTTCTTC. Full variable domain (missing parts from reference TRBV9 and TRBJ2-1): DSGVTQTPKHLITATGQRVTLRCSPRSGDLSVYWYQQSLDQGLQFLIQYYNGEERAKGNILERFSAQQFPDLHSELNLSSLELGDSALYFCAGSGSGTDYNEQFFGPGTRLTVL.

This clonotype came up a few times. The gene calls are TRBV6-1 and TRBJ2-5; TRBD1 agrees at 11 bases. Germline V gene data show CDR1 as MNHNS and CDR2 as SASEGT. J gave up 4 bases and V 5 bases, and 15 bases lay outside the gene matches. This CDR3 is built from 18 residues. The CDR3 nucleotides are TGTGCCAGCAGTATGGTTACAGGTTCGGACAGGGGGCTAGAGACCCAGTACTTC. The encoded protein is CASSMVTGSDRGLETQYF.

In DNA, the CDR3 is TGCAGTGCTAGTCTGGACTCCGAGACCCAGTACTTC. Protein: CSASLDSETQYF. The chain uses TRBV20-1 and TRBJ2-7; maybe TRBD2 (5 bases). The J call is uncertain, as TRBJ2-5 better fits the DNA end. Germline-derived CDR1 and CDR2 are DFQATT and SNEGSKA (reference sequence). There are 12 residues in the CDR3.